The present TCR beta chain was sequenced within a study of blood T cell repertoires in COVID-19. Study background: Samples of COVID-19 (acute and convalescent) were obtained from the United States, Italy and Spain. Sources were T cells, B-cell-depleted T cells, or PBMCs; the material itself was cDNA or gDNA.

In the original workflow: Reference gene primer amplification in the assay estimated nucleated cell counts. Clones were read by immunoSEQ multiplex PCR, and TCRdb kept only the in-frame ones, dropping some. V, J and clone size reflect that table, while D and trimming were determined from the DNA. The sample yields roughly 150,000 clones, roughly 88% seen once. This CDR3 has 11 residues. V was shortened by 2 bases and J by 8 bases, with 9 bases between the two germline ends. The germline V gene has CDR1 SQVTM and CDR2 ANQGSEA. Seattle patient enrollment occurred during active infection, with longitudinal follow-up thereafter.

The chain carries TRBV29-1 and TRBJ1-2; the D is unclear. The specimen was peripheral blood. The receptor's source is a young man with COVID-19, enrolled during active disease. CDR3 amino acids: CSVERPEGYTF. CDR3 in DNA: TGCAGCGTTGAAAGACCGGAGGGCTACACCTTC.